What follows are 14 T cell receptor beta chains derived from one specimen sequenced in a study of blood T cells in healthy people across ages. Primed by a sample-barcoded 5' primer and a J-beta primer mix, a second PCR proceeded for about 6 to 11 cycles. TCRdb reanalysed the 5' RACE reads using MiXCR and keeps one entry per CDR3 protein. The profile shows 1.4 million or so distinct CDR3 sequences, approximately 43% of them singletons. The material sequenced was blood. These receptor sequences come from a young woman in good health.

This clonotype has just a few counts. The chain joins TRBV6-2 or TRBV6-3 to TRBJ1-5; D unresolved. This CDR3 contains 14 residues. The germline V and J ends were trimmed by 1 base and 7 bases, with 11 bases remaining between them. Germline V gene lookup returns CDR1 MNHEY and CDR2 SVGEGT. The CDR3 nucleotides are TGTGCCAGCAGTTACTGGGTTGGAAGGCAGCCCCAGCATTTT. This sequence encodes CASSYWVGRQPQHF.

In regard to this clonotype: Compared with germline, one end of the junction differs, possibly owing to a read error. This rearrangement joins TRBV20-1 to TRBJ2-1; D call uncertain. The CDR3 has 15 residues. Looked up from germline, CDR1 is DFQATT and CDR2 is SNEGSKA (reference sequence). Here the CDR3 DNA reads TGCAGTGCTAGAGATGCCTACCGCTCCTGCAATGAGCAGTTCTTC. Encoded protein: CSARDAYRSCNEQFF.

This clonotype was recorded a few times. The J gene is TRBJ2-3, the V gene TRBV11-2; TRBD2 might be the D (7 bases). V was shortened by 3 bases and J by 2 bases, with 12 bases between the two germline ends. The CDR3 is 15 amino acids. CDR1 is SGHAT and CDR2 is FQNNGV in the germline V gene. CDR3 DNA sequence: TGTGCCAGCAGCTTTTGGCGGGGGCTCACAGATACGCAGTATTTT. It specifies CASSFWRGLTDTQYF.

This clonotype showed up just a few times. The J gene is TRBJ2-5, the V gene TRBV21-1; the D segment call TRBD1 is taken from the table without a DNA check. TRBV21-1 represents a pseudogene. There are 10 residues in the CDR3. The CDR3 DNA is TGTGCCAGCAGCAAAACAGGGGAGTACTTC. It translates to CASSKTGEYF.

The chain employs TRBV29-1 and TRBJ2-7; TRBD1 aligns across 7 bases. The germline V gene encodes CDR1 SQVTM and CDR2 ANQGSEA. After removal of 4 bases from V and 4 bases from J, the junction contained 13 bases not matched to a gene. The length of the CDR3 is 15 residues. The CDR3: CSVVNPTGMGYEQYF. CDR3 DNA sequence: TGCAGCGTTGTCAACCCGACAGGGATGGGTTACGAGCAGTACTTC.

The J gene is TRBJ1-6, the V gene TRBV7-9; D remains unclear. Trimming removed 6 bases from V and 7 bases from J, with 7 bases in between. CDR1 is SEHNR, CDR2 FQNEAQ, per germline (reference sequence). This CDR3 comprises 12 residues. CDR3 nucleotides: TGTGCCAGCAGTCACCAAAATTCACCCCTCCACTTT. Its translation: CASSHQNSPLHF.

The chain carries TRBV20-1 and TRBJ2-1; either TRBD1 or TRBD2 may fit D (5 bases each). This CDR3 contains 15 residues. V was clipped by 3 bases and J by 0 bases, with 12 bases between them. Germline CDR1 and CDR2: DFQATT and SNEGSKA (reference sequence). This chain's CDR3 is CSASPGPSSYNEQFF. CDR3 DNA sequence: TGCAGTGCTAGCCCGGGACCCAGCTCCTACAATGAGCAGTTCTTC.

The rearrangement links TRBV4-1 to TRBJ2-1; TRBD2 aligns across 8 bases. V trimming: 2 bases; J trimming: 1 base; junction bases outside the gene matches: 4. CDR3 size: 16 residues. CDR1 MGHRA and CDR2 YSYEKL come from the germline V gene. CDR3 in DNA: TGCGCCAGCAGCCAACCGGGACTAGTATCCTACAATGAGCAGTTCTTC. Translated, it gives CASSQPGLVSYNEQFF.

The rearrangement links TRBV4-3 to TRBJ2-7; no definite D call. Trimming cost V 1 base and J 3 bases, with 10 bases left between them. Germline CDR1 LGHNA, CDR2 YSLEER. The CDR3 is 14 residues long. CDR3 in amino acids: CASSQARVNYEQYF. CDR3 bases: TGCGCCAGCAGCCAAGCGAGAGTTAACTACGAGCAGTACTTC.

The chain is built from TRBV20-1 and TRBJ2-1; 11 positions match TRBD2. CDR3 length: 15 residues. V trimming: 5 bases; J trimming: 7 bases; junction bases outside the gene matches: 10. Germline V gene sequence: CDR1 DFQATT, CDR2 SNEGSKA (reference sequence). The CDR3 bases are TGCAGTGCTCTTGAGCTAGCGGGAGGTTGGAATGAGCAGTTCTTC. The encoded protein is CSALELAGGWNEQFF.

At least ten counts were recorded for this clonotype. The CDR3 coding sequence is TGCAGCGTTGAAAGCACGGGAGAGACCCAGTACTTC. It yields the protein CSVESTGETQYF. The gene calls are TRBV29-1 and TRBJ2-5; D is uncertain. The CDR3 runs 12 residues. Germline CDR1 reads SQVTM; CDR2 reads ANQGSEA. Trimming cost V 2 bases and J 4 bases, with 8 bases left between them. The full variable domain, rest sourced from reference TRBV29-1 and TRBJ2-5, is SAVISQKPSRDICQRGTSLTIQCQVDSQVTMMFWYRQQPGQSLTLIATANQGSEATYESGFVIDKFPISRPNLTFSTLTVSNMSPEDSSIYLCSVESTGETQYFGPGTRLLVL.

The V call is TRBV4-3, the J call TRBJ1-2, with unresolved D. The V end lost 2 bases, the J end lost 10 bases, and 8 bases lay between the germline ends. There are 11 residues in the CDR3. Germline loops: CDR1 LGHNA, CDR2 YSLEER. Here the CDR3 reads CASSQLGIYTF. The CDR3 DNA is TGCGCCAGCAGCCAACTTGGAATCTACACCTTC.

The V and J genes are TRBV7-8 and TRBJ1-1; D is uncertain. This CDR3 has 15 residues. Germline values: CDR1 SGHVS, CDR2 FQNEAQ. V was clipped by 8 bases and J by 5 bases, with 21 bases between them. CDR3 amino acids: CASRQVGGGNTEAFF. In DNA, the CDR3 is TGTGCCAGCCGCCAAGTAGGAGGCGGTAATACTGAAGCTTTCTTT.

The genes are TRBV20-1 and TRBJ2-1; D might be TRBD2 (6 bases). The DNA end favors TRBJ2-7, so the J call may be wrong. This CDR3 comprises 14 residues. Germline V lookup: CDR1 DFQATT, CDR2 SNEGSKA (reference sequence). The DNA of the CDR3 is TGCAGTGCTAGAGACTGGGGGGTCTCCTACGAGCAGTACTTC. This encodes CSARDWGVSYEQYF.